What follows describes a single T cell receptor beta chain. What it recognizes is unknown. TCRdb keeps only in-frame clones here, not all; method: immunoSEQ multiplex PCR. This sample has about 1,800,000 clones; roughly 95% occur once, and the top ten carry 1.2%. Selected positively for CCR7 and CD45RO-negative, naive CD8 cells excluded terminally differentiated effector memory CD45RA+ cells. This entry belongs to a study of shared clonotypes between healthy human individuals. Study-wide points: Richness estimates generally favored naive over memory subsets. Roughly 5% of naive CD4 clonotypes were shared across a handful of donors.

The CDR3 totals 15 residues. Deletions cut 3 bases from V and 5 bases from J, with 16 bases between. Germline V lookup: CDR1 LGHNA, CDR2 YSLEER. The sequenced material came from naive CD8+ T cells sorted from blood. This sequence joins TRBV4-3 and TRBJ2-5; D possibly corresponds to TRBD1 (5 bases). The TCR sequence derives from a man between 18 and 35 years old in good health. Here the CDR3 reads CASSQEASGWETQYF. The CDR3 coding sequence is TGCGCCAGCAGCCAGGAAGCGTCAGGGTGGGAGACCCAGTACTTC.